These 9 T cell receptor beta chains were all obtained from the same sample, sequenced in a study of T cell responses to AZD1222 COVID-19 vaccine (dated by TCRdb to about 2021). This specimen's time point label, interpreted: baseline before first vaccination. The receptor library was made with the immunoSEQ multiplex PCR assay. Here the immuneACCESS table is served through TCRdb, limited to in-frame sequences with V and J called. Missing clones are a known gap in these copies; in checked studies unresolved V genes cover under half, and the rest lacks a known reason. The sample includes about 88,000 clones, with around 90% observed a single time. The ten top clones hold about 3.9% of the sample. The material sequenced was peripheral blood, taken on day 0 of AZD1222 vaccination. The source is an adult in good health.

The V and J genes are TRBV7-9 and TRBJ2-2; 8 bases match TRBD1. V shed 3 bases, J shed 7 bases, and the junction held 16 bases outside the gene matches. The germline CDR1 and CDR2 sequences are SEHNR and FQNEAQ (reference sequence). This CDR3 has 18 residues. CDR3 DNA: TGTGCCAGCAGCTTCCCGGGACAGGTCCCCTCTGAGGGCGGGGAGCTGTTTTTT. Translated, it gives CASSFPGQVPSEGGELFF.

The chain combines TRBV5-1 with TRBJ1-1; the match to TRBD1 covers 7 bases. The V and J ends lost 2 bases and 8 bases, in that order; junction bases with no gene match: 9. The CDR3 spans 14 residues. Germline V gene sequence: CDR1 SGHRS, CDR2 YFSETQ. CDR3 in DNA: TGCGCCAGCAGCTTCGTTAAAGGGGGCGTCGAAGCTTTCTTT. It codes for CASSFVKGGVEAFF.

This chain links TRBV27 with TRBJ2-7; D is perhaps TRBD1 or TRBD2 (5 bases each). The ends were cut back, 6 bases at V and 5 bases at J, with 11 bases in the middle. The CDR3 has 12 residues. Germline CDR1 reads MNHEY; CDR2 reads SMNVEV (reference sequence). The DNA of the CDR3 is TGTGCCAGCAGACTGGGACCCAACGAGCAGTACTTC. Amino acids: CASRLGPNEQYF.

The rearrangement links TRBV28 to TRBJ1-4, with unresolved D. Germline CDR1 MDHEN, CDR2 SYDVKM. CDR3 length equals 14 residues. V was clipped by 5 bases and J by 0 bases, with 7 bases between them. CDR3 amino acids: CASSRPATNEKLFF. DNA for the CDR3: TGTGCCAGCAGTCGGCCTGCAACTAATGAAAAACTGTTTTTT.

The rearrangement links TRBV10-3 to TRBJ2-6; D uncertain. The germline V and J ends were trimmed by 4 bases and 0 bases, with 13 bases remaining between them. The length of the CDR3 is 17 residues. Germline-derived CDR1 and CDR2 are ENHRY and SYGVKD. CDR3 loop: CAISGGVSLSGANVLTF. In DNA form, the CDR3 reads TGTGCCATCAGTGGGGGTGTCAGCCTCTCTGGGGCCAACGTCCTGACTTTC.

The J gene is TRBJ2-2, the V gene TRBV4-3, with a weak D call TRBD2 (5 bases). Deletions cut 4 bases from V and 6 bases from J, with 18 bases between. The CDR3 loop spans 16 amino acids. Germline assignment: CDR1 LGHNA and CDR2 YSLEER. The chain's CDR3 is CASSPRTATGAGELFF. CDR3 in DNA: TGCGCCAGCAGCCCTCGGACTGCCACCGGCGCCGGGGAGCTGTTTTTT.

The rearrangement uses TRBV19 and TRBJ1-6, with unresolved D. Germline assignment: CDR1 LNHDA and CDR2 SQIVND (reference sequence). V lost 1 base to trimming and J lost 9 bases, with 7 bases between them. CDR3 length: 13 residues. Here the CDR3 reads CASSIAGSSPLHF. CDR3 DNA: TGTGCCAGTAGTATAGCGGGAAGTTCACCCCTCCACTTT.

This chain joins TRBV6-5 and TRBJ2-7; unclear D gene. The germline V gene has CDR1 MNHEY and CDR2 SVGAGI. CDR3 length: 14 residues. Trimming stripped 6 bases from V and 3 bases from J, with 15 bases between. DNA of the CDR3: TGTGCCAGCAGCTCCCGGGCGGCAGGCTACGAGCAGTACTTC. It yields the protein CASSSRAAGYEQYF.

The gene calls are TRBV5-1 and TRBJ2-3, with no clear D. The germline V gene encodes CDR1 SGHRS and CDR2 YFSETQ. Between the trimmed V and J ends, which lost 2 bases and 2 bases, there was a span of 9 bases. The CDR3 sequence is 14 residues long. The CDR3 DNA follows: TGCGCCAGCAGCTTTCGTCAACTCACAGATACGCAGTATTTT. As protein: CASSFRQLTDTQYF.